This TCR beta chain was documented in a study of blood T cells in healthy people across ages. Whenever a sample was processed, at least 6 million PBMCs were isolated. This clonotype turned up a few times. Trimming shortened V by 0 bases and J by 0 bases, and 9 bases separated the two germline ends. From germline, CDR1 is MNHNY and CDR2 SVGAGI (reference sequence). The CDR3 spans 16 residues. With a J-beta primer mix and a sample-barcoded 5' primer, a second PCR ran about 7 to 11 cycles. Each of the cDNA molecules was tagged by a template-switch adaptor with 12 random nucleotides. TCRdb re-called the 5' RACE reads with MiXCR, one entry per CDR3 protein. The table records some 750,000 distinct CDR3 sequences, 20% to 25% of them present only once.

J is TRBJ1-3 and V is TRBV6-6; D remains ambiguous. Material: blood. The receptor's source is a man aged 65 to 85 in good health. The CDR3 reads CASSYSPPNSGNTIYF. The CDR3 DNA reads TGTGCCAGCAGTTACTCCCCCCCTAACTCTGGAAACACCATATATTTT.